The 9 T cell receptor beta chains given below trace back to one sample, sequenced in a study of identical twins. TCRdb reprocessed the 5' RACE reads via MiXCR and lists one record per CDR3 protein. The table has 650,000 to 750,000 distinct CDR3 sequences, 21% seen once. The sample was also reused in another study, on T cells expressing NK-cell markers.

The specimen was PBMCs. The receptors derive from a woman aged 18-35 years in good health.

The chain couples TRBV20-1 to TRBJ1-2, with TRBD1 matching over 10 bases. With V trimmed by 1 base and J by 8 bases, 7 bases remained unmatched. The CDR3 extends over 14 amino acids. Germline V CDR1 and CDR2: DFQATT, SNEGSKA (reference sequence). CDR3 sequence: CSARGPGQGRGYTF. CDR3 DNA: TGCAGTGCTAGAGGGCCGGGACAGGGGCGCGGCTACACCTTC.

This chain uses TRBV3-1 with TRBJ2-7; 8 positions agree with TRBD1. The V and J ends lost 3 bases and 10 bases, in that order; junction bases with no gene match: 17. In germline, CDR1 is LGHDT, CDR2 YNNKEL (reference sequence). The CDR3 covers 16 residues. The CDR3 DNA follows: TGTGCCAGCAGCCAGTCAATCGGACAGGGAAGAGGTCGACAGTACTTC. This sequence encodes CASSQSIGQGRGRQYF.

V and J are TRBV12-5 and TRBJ2-1; 10 positions match TRBD2. V gave up 6 bases and J gave up 5 bases; unmatched junction bases: 4. The CDR3 totals 14 residues. Germline loops: CDR1 LGHNT, CDR2 FRNRAP. The chain's CDR3 is CASGASGGHNEQFF. CDR3 DNA: TGTGCTAGTGGGGCTAGCGGGGGTCACAATGAGCAGTTCTTC. Complete variable domain (other parts from reference TRBV12-5 and TRBJ2-1): DARVTQTPRHKVTEMGQEVTMRCQPILGHNTVFWYRQTMMQGLELLAYFRNRAPLDDSGMPKDRFSAEMPDATLATLKIQPSEPRDSAVYFCASGASGGHNEQFFGPGTRLTVL.

The rearrangement joins TRBV18 to TRBJ1-4, with TRBD1 as a possible D gene (5 bases). Germline V gene lookup returns CDR1 KGHSH and CDR2 LQKENI. V shed 3 bases and J shed 7 bases, with 6 bases lying between them. The CDR3 covers 12 residues. The CDR3 nucleotides are TGTGCCAGCTCACCGGGGACTGAAAAACTGTTTTTT. Translating it yields CASSPGTEKLFF.

J is TRBJ1-2 and V is TRBV3-1; the match to TRBD1 covers 7 bases. V was clipped by 4 bases and J by 2 bases; unmatched bases: 4. The CDR3 spans 14 residues. Germline CDR1 and CDR2: LGHDT and YNNKEL (reference sequence). The chain's CDR3 is CASSREGGNYGYTF. The DNA for the CDR3 is TGTGCCAGCAGCCGCGAAGGGGGCAACTATGGCTACACCTTC.

This clonotype was picked up a small number of times. The chain has TRBV11-3 and TRBJ2-1; no firm D call. The CDR3 loop spans 15 amino acids. Germline V lookup: CDR1 SGHNT, CDR2 YENEEA. Deletions cut 3 bases from V and 8 bases from J, with 17 bases between. CDR3 sequence reads: CASSLHGLVNYEQFF. The CDR3 nucleotides are TGTGCCAGCAGCTTGCACGGCCTAGTTAACTATGAGCAGTTCTTC.

This clonotype was counted a few times. The chain is built from TRBV6-5 and TRBJ1-4; D gene ambiguous. V lost 2 bases and J 12 bases, leaving 16 bases between the germline ends. This CDR3 has 14 residues. Germline assignment: CDR1 MNHEY and CDR2 SVGAGI. The CDR3 is CASSYDGVVGQLFF. The CDR3 region has the DNA TGTGCCAGCAGTTACGATGGGGTGGTCGGGCAACTGTTTTTT.

The sample holds a few counts of this clonotype. V gene TRBV7-9 combines with J gene TRBJ2-1; possibly TRBD1 for D (5 bases). V lost 1 base and J lost 6, with 13 bases in between. The CDR3 runs 15 residues. Germline CDR1 reads SEHNR; CDR2 reads FQNEAQ (reference sequence). CDR3 sequence: CASSLGQTLANEQFF. Written as DNA, the CDR3 is TGTGCCAGCAGCTTAGGACAGACCCTCGCCAATGAGCAGTTCTTC. The full variable domain, in which reference TRBV7-9 and TRBJ2-1 provide the parts outside the CDR3, is DTGVSQNPRHKITKRGQNVTFRCDPISEHNRLYWYRQTLGQGPEFLTYFQNEAQLEKSRLLSDRFSAERPKGSFSTLEIQRTEQGDSAMYLCASSLGQTLANEQFFGPGTRLTVL.

This chain links TRBV10-3 with TRBJ2-7, with 10 bases aligning to TRBD1. Looked up from germline, CDR1 is ENHRY and CDR2 is SYGVKD. The V gene end was trimmed by 8 bases and the J gene end by 5 bases; junction bases not matched to a gene: 6. This CDR3 is 13 amino acids long. CDR3 coding DNA: TGTGCCATCGGGACAGGGGAGGGGGACGAGCAGTACTTC. This translates into CAIGTGEGDEQYF.